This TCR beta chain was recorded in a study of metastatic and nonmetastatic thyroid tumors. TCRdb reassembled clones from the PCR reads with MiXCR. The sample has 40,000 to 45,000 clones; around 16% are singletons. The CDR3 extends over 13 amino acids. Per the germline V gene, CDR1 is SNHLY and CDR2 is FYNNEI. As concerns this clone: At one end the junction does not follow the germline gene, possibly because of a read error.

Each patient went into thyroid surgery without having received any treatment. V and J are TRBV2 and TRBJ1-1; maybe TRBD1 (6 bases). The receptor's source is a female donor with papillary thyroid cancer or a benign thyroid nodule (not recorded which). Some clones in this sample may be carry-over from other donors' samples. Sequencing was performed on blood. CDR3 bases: TGTGCCAGCAGCCATACAACAGGGTCTGAAGCCTTCTTT. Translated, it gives CASSHTTGSEAFF.